This entry lists 31 T cell receptor beta chains sequenced from one sample in a study of CD8+CD57+ T cells in acquired aplastic anemia (dated by TCRdb to the late 2010s). Flow cytometry had shown CD8+CD57+ cell expansion in the patients selected for sequencing. Sequencing took place on an Illumina HiSeq 2000. Profiling of TCR beta VDJ combinations and CDR3 sequences used genomic DNA as the template. TCRdb reprocessing: public reads trimmed at Q25 with fastp, clones called with MiXCR, in-frame beta chains kept. Entries that share a CDR3 protein sequence are merged under the most common genes and DNA. Across this sample there are around 170,000 distinct CDR3 sequences, with around 45% seen only once. The ten largest clones add up to 8% to 10% of the sample. Source material: sorted CD4+, CD8+, or CD8+CD57+ T cells (not recorded which) from PBMCs. The receptor set was obtained from a human donor with aplastic anemia.

This clonotype was picked up many times. The chain combines TRBV11-2 with TRBJ1-1; D remains ambiguous. V lost 5 bases and J lost 1, with 11 bases in between. The CDR3 sequence is 14 residues long. CDR1 is SGHAT, CDR2 FQNNGV, per germline. CDR3 coding DNA: TGTGCCAGCAGCGAAAGGACGGAGAACACTGAAGCTTTCTTT. It is translated as CASSERTENTEAFF. Supplemented by reference TRBV11-2 and TRBJ1-1, the full variable domain reads EAGVAQSPRYKIIEKRQSVAFWCNPISGHATLYWYQQILGQGPKLLIQFQNNGVVDDSQLPKDRFSAERLKGVDSTLKIQPAKLEDSAVYLCASSERTENTEAFFGQGTRLTVV.

This clonotype has ten or more counts. This chain uses TRBV6-1 with TRBJ2-1; maybe TRBD1 (6 bases). CDR3 length: 13 residues. From germline, CDR1 is MNHNS and CDR2 SASEGT. V was trimmed by 7 bases and J by 4 bases, leaving 11 bases between them. The CDR3 loop reads CASTGQFYNEQFF. CDR3 bases: TGTGCCAGCACAGGACAGTTTTACAATGAGCAGTTCTTC.

The chain employs TRBV29-1 and TRBJ1-1; 9 positions match TRBD1. CDR1 is SQVTM and CDR2 is ANQGSEA in the germline V gene. With V trimmed by 6 bases and J by 4 bases, 3 bases remained unmatched. This CDR3 is 12 amino acids long. CDR3 bases: TGCAGCGTACTGACAGGGGGCACTGAAGCTTTCTTT. Protein sequence: CSVLTGGTEAFF.

In its sample, this clonotype was seen many times. The chain combines TRBV5-8 with TRBJ2-7; maybe TRBD1 (5 bases). Per the germline V gene, CDR1 is SGHTS and CDR2 is YDEGEE. This CDR3 contains 13 residues. Deletions cut 7 bases from V and 5 bases from J, with 16 bases between. CDR3 nucleotides: TGTGCCAGCCCCCAGGGTTGGTTGGACGAGCAGTACTTC. It codes for CASPQGWLDEQYF.

The chain employs TRBV6-1 and TRBJ1-5; D is perhaps TRBD1 (5 bases). The germline V gene has CDR1 MNHNS and CDR2 SASEGT. The CDR3 runs 14 residues. The V end was cut by 1 base, the J end by 7 bases, with 11 bases between. The CDR3 DNA sequence: TGTGCCAGCAGTGAAGTACTCAGGGACCAGCCCCAGCATTTT. It specifies CASSEVLRDQPQHF.

Many counts were recorded for this clonotype. The J gene is TRBJ2-7, the V gene TRBV19, with no clear D. The V end lost 5 bases, the J end lost 4 bases, and 9 bases lay between the germline ends. The germline V gene has CDR1 LNHDA and CDR2 SQIVND (reference sequence). This CDR3 region has 12 residues. CDR3 in amino acids: CASSFRGYEQYF. Written as DNA, the CDR3 is TGTGCCAGTAGTTTTCGAGGATACGAGCAGTACTTC.

This clonotype has a count of ten or more. The J gene is TRBJ2-5, the V gene TRBV19, with TRBD2 matching over 11 bases. CDR3 length equals 15 residues. From germline, CDR1 is LNHDA and CDR2 SQIVND (reference sequence). Germline trimming cut 6 bases from V and 4 bases from J; bases unmatched to any gene: 7. The CDR3 bases are TGTGCCAGTAGCCTGGGACTAGCGGATGGAGAGACCCAGTACTTC. Encoded protein: CASSLGLADGETQYF.

With respect to this clonotype: At one of its ends the junction is not consistent with the germline gene, which may arise from a read error. V is TRBV2 and J is TRBJ2-3, with D tentatively TRBD2 (6 bases). The CDR3 sequence is 10 residues long. Germline-derived CDR1 and CDR2 are SNHLY and FYNNEI. The CDR3 coding sequence is TGTGCCAGCGGGACTCCTACAGTACATTTT. As protein: CASGTPTVHF.

This clonotype is judged medium-sized. The rearrangement joins TRBV10-3 to TRBJ1-6, with 8 bases fitting TRBD1. This CDR3 contains 13 residues. The V gene's germline CDR1 is ENHRY and CDR2 SYGVKD. The ends lost 4 bases at V and 10 bases at J; junction bases unmatched: 3. CDR3 coding DNA: TGTGCCATCAGTGTACAGGGGGAATCACCCCTCCACTTT. It encodes CAISVQGESPLHF.

The genes are TRBV29-1 and TRBJ1-1; 7 bases line up with TRBD1. Trimming at V came to 6 bases and at J to 8 bases, leaving 6 bases not matched to a gene. This CDR3 has 11 residues. CDR1 is SQVTM and CDR2 is ANQGSEA in the germline V gene. In nucleotides, the CDR3 is TGCAGCGTGCTAACAGGGGTGGAAGCTTTCTTT. It encodes CSVLTGVEAFF.

The chain links TRBV29-1 to TRBJ2-7; 11 bases match TRBD1. CDR1 and CDR2 from the germline V gene are SQVTM and ANQGSEA. CDR3 size: 15 residues. The ends lost 6 bases at V and 5 bases at J; junction bases unmatched: 12. The DNA for the CDR3 is TGCAGCGTCGCAGTAAGAGGACAGGGGGCCAACGAGCAGTACTTC. This sequence encodes CSVAVRGQGANEQYF.

The chain couples TRBV7-9 to TRBJ1-1; D ambiguous. Trimming took off 5 bases at V and 5 bases at J, with 12 bases between the two ends. The germline V gene encodes CDR1 SEHNR and CDR2 FQNEAQ (reference sequence). The CDR3 contains 13 residues. The CDR3 spells CASSPLGRTEAFF. In DNA, the CDR3 is TGTGCCAGCAGCCCCCTGGGAAGAACTGAAGCTTTCTTT.

This chain links TRBV20-1 with TRBJ1-5; no definite D call. The CDR3 runs 14 residues. The germline V and J ends were trimmed by 1 base and 6 bases, with 13 bases remaining between them. Germline loops: CDR1 DFQATT, CDR2 SNEGSKA (reference sequence). The CDR3 DNA reads as TGCAGTGCTAGAGTACCAGGCTTGGGTCAGCCCCAGCATTTT. It is translated as CSARVPGLGQPQHF.

The V gene is TRBV10-3, the J gene TRBJ1-1, with 10 bases aligning to TRBD1. The junction had 12 bases not matched to a gene; V was cut back by 4 bases and J by 4 bases. Germline CDR1 ENHRY, CDR2 SYGVKD. This CDR3 has 17 residues. DNA for the CDR3: TGTGCCATCAGTGCGCTCTCGACAGGGGGCGCGGGCACTGAAGCTTTCTTT. This sequence encodes CAISALSTGGAGTEAFF.

This clonotype was detected many times. The junction shows a germline mismatch at one end, possibly a read error. V is TRBV2 and J is TRBJ1-6; D is ambiguous. CDR1 and CDR2 from the germline V gene are SNHLY and FYNNEI. This CDR3 has 11 amino acids. DNA of the CDR3: TGTACCAGCAGTGTTTGGGGTCCCCTCCACTTT. Encoded protein: CTSSVWGPLHF.

This clonotype was detected many times. The chain couples TRBV5-1 to TRBJ1-6; tentative D call: TRBD1 (5 bases). V lost 2 bases and J 9 bases, leaving 12 bases between the germline ends. The CDR3 runs 14 residues. Per the germline V gene, CDR1 is SGHRS and CDR2 is YFSETQ. In DNA, the CDR3 is TGCGCCAGCAGCTTTGGGGACGTCGGTTCACCCCTCCACTTT. Translating gives CASSFGDVGSPLHF. Full variable domain (remainder filled in from reference TRBV5-1 and TRBJ1-6): KAGVTQTPRYLIKTRGQQVTLSCSPISGHRSVSWYQQTPGQGLQFLFEYFSETQRNKGNFPGRFSGRQFSNSRSEMNVSTLELGDSALYLCASSFGDVGSPLHFGNGTRLTVT.

This chain uses TRBV15 with TRBJ2-5; D gene ambiguous. The CDR3 is made up of 13 amino acids. Trimming left V 2 bases short and J 0 bases short, with 4 bases between. In germline, CDR1 is LNHNV, CDR2 YYDKDF (reference sequence). The CDR3 DNA follows: TGTGCCACCAGCAGACCCGACCAAGAGACCCAGTACTTC. Amino acids: CATSRPDQETQYF.

This clonotype has ten or more counts. The chain carries TRBV20-1 and TRBJ2-5, with D tentatively TRBD1 or TRBD2 (5 bases each). This CDR3 is built from 13 residues. Germline V lookup: CDR1 DFQATT, CDR2 SNEGSKA (reference sequence). Trimming removed 6 bases from V and 3 bases from J, with 14 bases in between. The chain's CDR3 is CSAQSGTEETQYF. CDR3 DNA: TGCAGTGCACAATCCGGGACCGAAGAGACCCAGTACTTC.

A few counts support this clonotype. The chain has TRBV7-8 and TRBJ2-7; TRBD1 is a possible D gene (5 bases). This CDR3 is built from 14 residues. Germline V CDR1 and CDR2: SGHVS, FQNEAQ. The V end was cut by 5 bases, the J end by 6 bases, with 17 bases between. The CDR3 DNA reads as TGTGCCAGCAGCCTAACCGGACAACACGGCGAGCAGTACTTC. Protein sequence: CASSLTGQHGEQYF.

This clonotype was counted at least ten times. The CDR3 loop is CASSKTVIDSGQYF. In nucleotides, the CDR3 is TGTGCCAGCAGTAAGACAGTGATTGATTCTGGGCAGTACTTC. This chain links TRBV6-1 with TRBJ2-7; D perhaps matches TRBD1 (5 bases). Trimming pared 5 bases from V and 9 bases from J, leaving 20 bases between. The CDR3 spans 14 residues. CDR1 and CDR2 from the germline V gene are MNHNS and SASEGT.

The chain uses TRBV4-3 and TRBJ2-4, with a weak D call TRBD1 (5 bases). Trimming pared 0 bases from V and 4 bases from J, leaving 7 bases between. CDR3 length: 14 residues. CDR1 LGHNA and CDR2 YSLEER come from the germline V gene. The CDR3 bases are TGCGCCAGCAGCCAAGATAAGGGGAAAAACATTCAGTACTTC. This encodes CASSQDKGKNIQYF.

This clonotype was counted many times. This chain connects TRBV9 to TRBJ2-6, with a possible D match to TRBD1 (6 bases). Germline lookup yields CDR1 SGDLS and CDR2 YYNGEE. CDR3 length equals 17 residues. Trimming shortened V by 0 bases and J by 1 base, and 11 bases separated the two germline ends. CDR3 in amino acids: CASSVAPTGSGANVLTF. CDR3 bases: TGTGCCAGCAGCGTAGCTCCGACAGGATCTGGGGCCAACGTCCTGACTTTC.

The V and J genes are TRBV20-1 and TRBJ1-2, with 9 positions matching TRBD1. The V segment lost 3 bases and the J segment 5 bases; nucleotides outside the gene matches: 16. Looked up from germline, CDR1 is DFQATT and CDR2 is SNEGSKA (reference sequence). The CDR3 extends over 17 amino acids. Here the CDR3 DNA reads TGCAGTGCTAGCCGTACCAGGGGACAGGGCGCGGGTTATGGCTACACCTTC. It translates to CSASRTRGQGAGYGYTF.

The gene calls are TRBV15 and TRBJ2-5; D remains ambiguous. Germline CDR1 is LNHNV and CDR2 is YYDKDF (reference sequence). The V and J ends lost 1 base and 3 bases respectively, with 3 bases between them. The CDR3 totals 12 residues. The CDR3 protein is CATSRAKETQYF. The CDR3 bases are TGTGCCACCAGCAGAGCGAAAGAGACCCAGTACTTC.

The chain employs TRBV7-8 and TRBJ2-7, with D unclear. The length of the CDR3 is 11 residues. The V end lost 7 bases, the J end lost 3 bases, and 7 bases lay between the germline ends. Germline V gene data show CDR1 as SGHVS and CDR2 as FQNEAQ. DNA for the CDR3: TGTGCCAGCACCGGCGGCTACGAGCAGTACTTC. Residues: CASTGGYEQYF.

In its sample, this clonotype was seen a few times. This sequence joins TRBV2 and TRBJ2-7; 9 bases align to TRBD2. V shed 3 bases and J 4 bases; nucleotides not matched to a gene: 4. In germline, CDR1 is SNHLY, CDR2 FYNNEI. The CDR3 length is 14 residues. CDR3 sequence: CASSESGGPYEQYF. The DNA for the CDR3 is TGTGCCAGCAGTGAGAGCGGGGGGCCGTACGAGCAGTACTTC.

The chain carries TRBV25-1 and TRBJ2-5; 10 nucleotides line up with TRBD1. Germline CDR1 reads MGHDK; CDR2 reads SYGVNS. V was clipped by 6 bases and J by 3 bases; unmatched bases: 10. The CDR3 totals 16 residues. The CDR3 coding sequence is TGTGCCAGCAGCCAAGATCGAGGACAGGGGGAAGAGACCCAGTACTTC. The encoded protein is CASSQDRGQGEETQYF.

The CDR3 sequence: CASSGDNEEEQFF. CDR3 nucleotides: TGTGCCAGCAGCGGGGATAACGAAGAAGAGCAGTTCTTC. The V and J genes are TRBV9 and TRBJ2-1; D remains unclear. CDR1 is SGDLS and CDR2 is YYNGEE in the germline V gene. There are 13 residues in the CDR3. V dropped 3 bases and J dropped 10 bases, with 14 bases sitting between them.

This clonotype was seen a few times. The chain carries TRBV24-1 and TRBJ1-5; D remains ambiguous. V lost 6 bases to trimming and J lost 4 bases, with 6 bases between them. CDR1 KGHDR and CDR2 SFDVKD come from the germline V gene. The CDR3 spans 12 residues. CDR3 loop: CATSMPNQPQHF. CDR3 sequence (DNA): TGTGCCACCAGTATGCCTAATCAGCCCCAGCATTTT.

Ten or more counts support this clonotype. The rearrangement joins TRBV27 to TRBJ2-7, with D tentatively TRBD2 (6 bases). V was shortened by 7 bases and J by 5 bases, with 15 bases between the two germline ends. CDR3 size: 13 residues. The germline CDR1 and CDR2 sequences are MNHEY and SMNVEV (reference sequence). CDR3 in DNA: TGTGCCAGCACTCCGGGGGTACGCGACGAGCAGTACTTC. This gives the protein CASTPGVRDEQYF.

This sequence joins TRBV20-1 and TRBJ2-1; TRBD1 agrees at 7 bases. The V gene end was trimmed by 6 bases and the J gene end by 14 bases; junction bases not matched to a gene: 7. Germline V gives CDR1 DFQATT, CDR2 SNEGSKA (reference sequence). CDR3 length: 10 residues. Here the CDR3 reads CSASAQGEFF. The CDR3 region has the DNA TGCAGTGCCTCGGCCCAGGGGGAGTTCTTC.